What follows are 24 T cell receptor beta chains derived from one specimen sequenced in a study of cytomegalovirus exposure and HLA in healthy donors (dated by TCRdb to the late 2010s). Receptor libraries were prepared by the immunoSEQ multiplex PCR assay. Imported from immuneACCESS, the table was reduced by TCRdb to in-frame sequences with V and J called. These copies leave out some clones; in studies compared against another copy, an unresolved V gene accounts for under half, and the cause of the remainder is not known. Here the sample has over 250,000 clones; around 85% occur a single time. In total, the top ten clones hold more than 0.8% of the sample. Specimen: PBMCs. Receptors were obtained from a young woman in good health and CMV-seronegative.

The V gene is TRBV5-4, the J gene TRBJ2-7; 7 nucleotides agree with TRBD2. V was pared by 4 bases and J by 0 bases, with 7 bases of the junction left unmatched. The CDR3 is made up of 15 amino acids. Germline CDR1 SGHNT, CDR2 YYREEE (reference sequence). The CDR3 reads CASSPGGSYSYEQYF. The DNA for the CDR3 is TGTGCCAGCAGCCCCGGCGGGAGTTACTCCTACGAGCAGTACTTC.

The CDR3 loop is CASSGLSSGNTIYF. The CDR3, as DNA: TGCGCCAGCAGTGGTCTGAGCTCTGGAAACACCATATATTTT. The rearrangement joins TRBV5-1 to TRBJ1-3; D remains unclear. Germline CDR1 reads SGHRS; CDR2 reads YFSETQ. This CDR3 comprises 14 residues. V lost 5 bases and J 0 bases, leaving 9 bases between the germline ends.

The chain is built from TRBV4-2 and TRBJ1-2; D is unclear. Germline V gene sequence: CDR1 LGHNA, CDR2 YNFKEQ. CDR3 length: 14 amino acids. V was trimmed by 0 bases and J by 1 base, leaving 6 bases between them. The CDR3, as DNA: TGTGCCAGCAGCCAAGATCCAGATAACTATGGCTACACCTTC. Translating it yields CASSQDPDNYGYTF.

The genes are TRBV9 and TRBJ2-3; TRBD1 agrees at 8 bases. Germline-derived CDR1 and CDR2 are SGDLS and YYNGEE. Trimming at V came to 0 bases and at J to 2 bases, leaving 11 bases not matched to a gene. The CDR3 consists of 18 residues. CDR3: CASSVEGWGQDLTDTQYF. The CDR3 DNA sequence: TGTGCCAGCAGCGTAGAAGGGTGGGGACAGGATCTCACAGATACGCAGTATTTT.

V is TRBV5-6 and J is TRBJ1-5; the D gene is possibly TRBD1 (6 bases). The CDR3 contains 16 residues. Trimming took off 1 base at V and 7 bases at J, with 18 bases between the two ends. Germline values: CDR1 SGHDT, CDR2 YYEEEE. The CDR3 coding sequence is TGTGCCAGCAGCTTGTTTACTGGGGGGAGGGGGCAGCCCCAGCATTTT. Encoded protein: CASSLFTGGRGQPQHF.

DNA for the CDR3: TGCGCCAGCAGCCAAATAATGCGGGGGGACTCCTACAATGAGCAGTTCTTC. Its protein is CASSQIMRGDSYNEQFF. The chain combines TRBV4-3 with TRBJ2-1; 8 bases line up with TRBD2. The CDR3 loop spans 17 amino acids. Germline loops: CDR1 LGHNA, CDR2 YSLEER. Trimming removed 2 bases from V and 0 bases from J; junction bases left unmatched: 6.

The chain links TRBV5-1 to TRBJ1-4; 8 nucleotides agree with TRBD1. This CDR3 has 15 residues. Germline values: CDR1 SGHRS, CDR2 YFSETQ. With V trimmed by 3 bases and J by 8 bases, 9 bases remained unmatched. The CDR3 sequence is CASSSRTGRQEKLFF. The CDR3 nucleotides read TGCGCCAGCAGCTCCCGGACAGGGAGACAGGAAAAACTGTTTTTT.

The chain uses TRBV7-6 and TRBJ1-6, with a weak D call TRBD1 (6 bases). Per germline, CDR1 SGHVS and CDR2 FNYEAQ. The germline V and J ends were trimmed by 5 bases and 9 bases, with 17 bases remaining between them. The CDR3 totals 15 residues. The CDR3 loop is CASSPRVQGSSPLHF. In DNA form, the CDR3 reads TGTGCCAGCAGCCCCCGCGTGCAGGGGAGTTCACCCCTCCACTTT.

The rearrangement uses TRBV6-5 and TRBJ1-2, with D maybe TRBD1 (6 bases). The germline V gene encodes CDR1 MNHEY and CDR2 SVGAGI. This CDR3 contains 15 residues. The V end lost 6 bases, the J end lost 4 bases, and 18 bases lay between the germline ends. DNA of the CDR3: TGTGCCAGCAGACTACACAGGGATGGACTCTATGGCTACACCTTC. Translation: CASRLHRDGLYGYTF.

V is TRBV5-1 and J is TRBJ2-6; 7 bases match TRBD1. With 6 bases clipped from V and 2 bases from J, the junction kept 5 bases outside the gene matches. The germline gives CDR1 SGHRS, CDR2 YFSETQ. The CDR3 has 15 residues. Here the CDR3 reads CASTWGQPGANVLTF. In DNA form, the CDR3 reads TGCGCCAGCACCTGGGGACAGCCTGGGGCCAACGTCCTGACTTTC.

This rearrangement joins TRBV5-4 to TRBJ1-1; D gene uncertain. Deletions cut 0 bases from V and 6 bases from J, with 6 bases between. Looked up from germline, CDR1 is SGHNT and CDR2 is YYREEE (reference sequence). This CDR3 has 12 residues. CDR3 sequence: CASSLASAEAFF. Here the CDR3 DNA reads TGTGCCAGCAGCTTGGCCAGTGCTGAAGCTTTCTTT. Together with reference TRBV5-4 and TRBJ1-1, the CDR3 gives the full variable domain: ETGVTQSPTHLIKTRGQQVTLRCSSQSGHNTVSWYQQALGQGPQFIFQYYREEENGRGNFPPRFSGLQFPNYSSELNVNALELDDSALYLCASSLASAEAFFGQGTRLTVV.

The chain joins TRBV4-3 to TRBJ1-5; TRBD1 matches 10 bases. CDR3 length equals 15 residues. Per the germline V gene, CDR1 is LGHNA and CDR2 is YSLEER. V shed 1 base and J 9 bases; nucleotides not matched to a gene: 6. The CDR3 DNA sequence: TGCGCCAGCAGCCAAGGGGGACAGGGGAGGACGCCCCAGCATTTT. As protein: CASSQGGQGRTPQHF.

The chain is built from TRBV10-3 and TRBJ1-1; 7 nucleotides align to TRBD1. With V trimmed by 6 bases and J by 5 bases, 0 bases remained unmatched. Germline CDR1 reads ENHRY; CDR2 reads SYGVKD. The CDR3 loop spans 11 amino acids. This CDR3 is CAISRGTEAFF. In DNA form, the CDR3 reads TGTGCCATCAGCAGGGGGACTGAAGCTTTCTTT.

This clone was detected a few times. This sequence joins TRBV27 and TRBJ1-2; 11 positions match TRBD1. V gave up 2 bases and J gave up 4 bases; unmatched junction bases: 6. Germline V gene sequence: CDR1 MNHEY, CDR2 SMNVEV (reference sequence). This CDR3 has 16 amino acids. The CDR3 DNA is TGTGCCAGCAGTTTACAAGGACAGGGGGCAGGCTATGGCTACACCTTC. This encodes CASSLQGQGAGYGYTF.

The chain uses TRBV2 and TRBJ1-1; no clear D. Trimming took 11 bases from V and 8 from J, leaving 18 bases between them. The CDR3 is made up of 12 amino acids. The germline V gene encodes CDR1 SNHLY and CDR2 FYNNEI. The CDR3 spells CAGTKPGGEAFF. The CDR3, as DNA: TGTGCCGGCACTAAACCCGGCGGGGAAGCTTTCTTT.

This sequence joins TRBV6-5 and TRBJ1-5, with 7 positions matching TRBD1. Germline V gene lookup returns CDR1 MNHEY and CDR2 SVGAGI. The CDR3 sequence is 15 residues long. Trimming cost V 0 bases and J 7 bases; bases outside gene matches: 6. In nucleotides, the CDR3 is TGTGCCAGCAGTTACTCGTACAGGGGAGACCAGCCCCAGCATTTT. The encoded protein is CASSYSYRGDQPQHF.

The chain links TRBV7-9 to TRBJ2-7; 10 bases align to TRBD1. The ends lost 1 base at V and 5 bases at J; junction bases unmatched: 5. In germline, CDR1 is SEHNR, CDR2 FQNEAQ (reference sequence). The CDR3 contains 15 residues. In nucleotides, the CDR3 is TGTGCCAGCAGCTTAGAAGACAGGGGGCACAACGAGCAGTACTTC. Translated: CASSLEDRGHNEQYF.

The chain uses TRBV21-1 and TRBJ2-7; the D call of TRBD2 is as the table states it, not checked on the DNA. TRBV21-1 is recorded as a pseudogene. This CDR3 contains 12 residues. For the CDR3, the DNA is TGTGCCAGCACGGCAGGGAGGTACGAGCAGTACTTC. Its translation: CASTAGRYEQYF.

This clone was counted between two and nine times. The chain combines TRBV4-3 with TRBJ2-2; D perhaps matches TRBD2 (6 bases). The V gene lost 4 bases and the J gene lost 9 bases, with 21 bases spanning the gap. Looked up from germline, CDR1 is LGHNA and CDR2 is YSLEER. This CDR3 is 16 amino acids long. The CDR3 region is CASSLIGGNVGRELFF. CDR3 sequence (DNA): TGCGCCAGCAGCCTCATTGGGGGGAACGTGGGAAGGGAGCTGTTTTTT.

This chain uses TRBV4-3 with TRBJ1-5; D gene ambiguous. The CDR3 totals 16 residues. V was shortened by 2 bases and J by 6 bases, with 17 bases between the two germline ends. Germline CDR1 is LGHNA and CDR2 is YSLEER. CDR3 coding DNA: TGCGCCAGCAGCCAAACGGTGGCGGAGCCGGCTCAGCCCCAGCATTTT. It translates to CASSQTVAEPAQPQHF.

CDR3 loop: CASSRGGQGNTEAFF. The CDR3 DNA reads TGTGCCAGCAGTCGAGGGGGACAGGGGAACACTGAAGCTTTCTTT. This sequence joins TRBV6-5 and TRBJ1-1, with 9 bases identical to TRBD1. V gave up 5 bases and J gave up 1 base; unmatched junction bases: 5. In germline, CDR1 is MNHEY, CDR2 SVGAGI. The CDR3 totals 15 residues.

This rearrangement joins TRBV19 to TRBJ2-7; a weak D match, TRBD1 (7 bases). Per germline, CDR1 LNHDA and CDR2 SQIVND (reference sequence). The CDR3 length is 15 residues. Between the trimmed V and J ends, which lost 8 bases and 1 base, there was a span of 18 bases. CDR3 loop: CASHQEAGGSYEQYF. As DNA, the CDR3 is TGTGCCAGTCATCAGGAGGCAGGGGGGTCCTACGAGCAGTACTTC.

The CDR3 protein is CASSSRPSGGEAFF. In nucleotides, the CDR3 is TGCGCCAGCAGCTCCCGGCCGTCAGGGGGTGAAGCTTTCTTT. The rearrangement links TRBV5-1 to TRBJ1-1; 7 nucleotides align to TRBD1. Per the germline V gene, CDR1 is SGHRS and CDR2 is YFSETQ. The CDR3 consists of 14 residues. J was trimmed by 7 bases and V by 3 bases; bases with no gene match: 9.

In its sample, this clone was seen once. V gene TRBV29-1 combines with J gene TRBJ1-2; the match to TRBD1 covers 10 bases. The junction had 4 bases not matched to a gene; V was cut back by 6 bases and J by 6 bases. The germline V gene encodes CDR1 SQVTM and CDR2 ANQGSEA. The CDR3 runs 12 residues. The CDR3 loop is CSVWTGGNGYTF. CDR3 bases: TGCAGCGTCTGGACAGGGGGAAATGGCTACACCTTC.